This TCR beta chain was recovered during a study of T-cell memory formation after mild COVID-19. Study overall: TCR clusters showed largely donor specificity.

CDR1 and CDR2 from the germline V gene are SGHTA and FQGNSA. V dropped 3 bases and J dropped 1 base, with 9 bases sitting between them. The CDR3 consists of 14 residues. To note about this clonotype: As yet, its antigen is unknown.

MiXCR, run by TCRdb on the 5' RACE reads, gives a single entry per CDR3 protein. The table records roughly 510,000 distinct CDR3 sequences, around a sixth of them present only once. Overall study results and limits: Pre-infection memory harbored some responding clones, suggesting cross-reactive memory joined.

This chain uses TRBV7-2 with TRBJ2-5, with a weak D call TRBD2 (5 bases). The receptor was isolated from an adult woman who had mild COVID-19 (a few samples of this study predate the infection). Cell type and time point are not known. Sequencing used PBMCs or a T cell subset sorted from them (not recorded which). In DNA form, the CDR3 reads TGTGCCAGCAGCTTTCCGGGGATCCAAGAGACCCAGTACTTC. It translates to CASSFPGIQETQYF.